A selection of T cell receptor beta chains follows, all from one sample in a study of siplizumab effects on memory and regulatory T cells. Clones were sequenced by immunoSEQ multiplex PCR, and TCRdb holds only the in-frame ones, with some missing. The profile shows roughly 93,000 clones, around 94% of them singletons. The specimen sequenced was non-Treg CD4+ T cells sorted from blood. The receptors were gathered from a human donor in good health. Each CDR3 is given with its conserved first and last residue.

V | CDR3
TRBV28 | CASSLDQGGTYEQYF
TRBV6-1 | CASSERGTGGGLGYTF
TRBV7-9 | CASSALAGTTDTQYF
TRBV13 | CASSHSMSYEQYF
TRBV28 | CASSLYGKGYTF
TRBV18 | CASSPSGGANEKLFF
TRBV9 | CASSPSWGQPQHF
TRBV11-3 | CASSGRALDEQFF
TRBV27 | CASSAPGTAASTDTQYF
TRBV18 | CASSRTETYEQYF
TRBV19 | CASSNPSSGRQYNEQFF
TRBV6-6 | CASSLDSTGELFF
TRBV2 | CASSLQGSGVGTF
TRBV5-1 | CASSPIGFSEQFF
TRBV15 | CATSRDKAQGREQYF
TRBV10-2 | CASGRQGPRHNEQFF
TRBV30 | CAWTRDRVFNTEAFF
TRBV29-1 | CSVESRTGDPAGGMYNEQFF
TRBV11-2 | CASSPRLAGVYNEQFF
TRBV18 | CASSQKVAGGNYEQYF
TRBV5-1 | CASSFGRGTEAFF
TRBV27 | CASSLTGANVLTF
TRBV5-1 | CASSFAGTSGAYEQYF
TRBV6-5 | CASSRSGRHGETQYF
TRBV28 | CASRPHGWAGYEQYF
TRBV2 | CASRQGADTQYF
TRBV27 | CASSFDRSYGYTF
TRBV7-8 | CASSLTPGRYPQETQYF
TRBV5-1 | CASSLLAGGRQAKNIQYF
TRBV18 | CASSAKTAQETQYF
TRBV7-2 | CASSFGLSFGPQHF
TRBV19 | CASSEGGNTIYF
TRBV30 | CAWSASPSQQYF
TRBV11-2 | CASSLNPGRDPNNEQFF
TRBV19 | CAAGSSYEQYF
TRBV28 | CASSMLQGGYTF
TRBV19 | CASSIEGQGNQPQHF
TRBV30 | CAWRGGYEQYF
TRBV7-6 | CASSSATGTQYF
TRBV9 | CASAGGIRNEQFF
TRBV5-6 | CASSLSGNTIYF